Listed here are 19 T cell receptor beta chains from one sample, sequenced in a study of regulatory T cells in long-lasting Graves disease. The time point denotes: newly diagnosed GD, antithyroid drugs for less than 3 months. The TCR library was made from RNA that had been extracted from PBMCs in TRIzol. Both iRepertoire HTBI primers and Arm-PCR of CDR3 regions were used to build the TCR beta libraries. TCRdb re-called the multiplex PCR reads through MiXCR, storing one row per CDR3 protein. The data show 350,000 to 550,000 distinct CDR3 sequences, with just under 15% seen just once and around 17% held by the top ten. The same sample was also studied in work on T cells in Graves' hyperthyroidism and ophthalmopathy.

The starting material was peripheral blood mononuclear cells (PBMCs), obtained at new diagnosis, from a patient treated with antithyroid drugs. Receptors were obtained from a woman in her twenties or thirties with Graves disease.

At least ten counts were recorded for this clonotype. This rearrangement joins TRBV3-1 to TRBJ2-1; 11 bases agree with TRBD2. With 4 bases clipped from V and 4 bases from J, the junction kept 6 bases outside the gene matches. This CDR3 spans 16 amino acids. Germline loops: CDR1 LGHDT, CDR2 YNNKEL (reference sequence). The CDR3 sequence is CASSPRGLAEYNEQFF. The CDR3 DNA sequence: TGTGCCAGCAGCCCGAGGGGACTAGCGGAATACAATGAGCAGTTCTTC.

This clonotype has ten or more counts. The chain is built from TRBV2 and TRBJ2-3, with a weak D call TRBD2 (6 bases). The V gene lost 2 bases and the J gene lost 6 bases, with 18 bases spanning the gap. Germline V CDR1 and CDR2: SNHLY, FYNNEI. This CDR3 has 16 amino acids. CDR3 residues: CASSELGLSSRDTQYF. CDR3 sequence (DNA): TGTGCCAGCAGTGAATTGGGACTCTCTTCACGCGATACGCAGTATTTT.

This clonotype was recorded a few times. The chain links TRBV10-3 to TRBJ1-1; D is perhaps TRBD1 (5 bases). This CDR3 is built from 11 residues. Trimming left V 5 bases short and J 12 bases short, with 13 bases between. In germline, CDR1 is ENHRY, CDR2 SYGVKD. CDR3 coding DNA: TGTGCCATCAGTATTGGGACGGGAACTTTCTTT. This sequence encodes CAISIGTGTFF.

This clonotype was detected ten times or more. This chain connects TRBV30 to TRBJ2-1; unclear D gene. The CDR3 sequence is 14 residues long. CDR1 and CDR2 from the germline V gene are GTSNPN and SVGIG (reference sequence). The V and J ends lost 2 bases and 3 bases respectively, with 11 bases between them. The CDR3 is CAWSKIGLYNEQFF. Written as DNA, the CDR3 is TGTGCCTGGAGTAAGATAGGCCTCTACAATGAGCAGTTCTTC.

To note about this clonotype: A read error may explain this, as a much larger clone is one base away. The V call is TRBV2, the J call TRBJ2-1; D is uncertain. The CDR3 loop spans 14 amino acids. Germline loops: CDR1 SNHLY, CDR2 FYNNEI. This CDR3 is CAGSERLNSYEQFF. DNA of the CDR3: TGTGCCGGCAGTGAAAGGCTAAATAGCTATGAGCAGTTCTTC.

This clonotype came up many times. The chain employs TRBV6-1 and TRBJ1-1; 7 bases fit TRBD1. The CDR3 consists of 13 residues. Per germline, CDR1 MNHNS and CDR2 SASEGT. V was pared by 6 bases and J by 5 bases, with 6 bases of the junction left unmatched. CDR3 DNA: TGTGCCAGCAGGATACAGGGGTATACTGAAGCTTTCTTT. It codes for CASRIQGYTEAFF.

This clonotype was detected a few times. The chain carries TRBV6-2 or TRBV6-3 and TRBJ1-1, with D possibly matching TRBD1 (6 bases). Between the trimmed V and J ends, which lost 2 bases and 8 bases, there was a span of 12 bases. The CDR3 runs to 13 residues. Germline V CDR1 and CDR2: MNHEY, SVGEGT. The CDR3 nucleotides read TGTGCCAGCAGTTACGAGGGAGGGACAGAAGCTTTCTTT. Translating gives CASSYEGGTEAFF.

Many counts were recorded for this clonotype. The genes are TRBV28 and TRBJ2-7, with TRBD1 identical over 9 bases. V shed 3 bases and J 2 bases; nucleotides not matched to a gene: 5. There are 15 residues in the CDR3. Looked up from germline, CDR1 is MDHEN and CDR2 is SYDVKM. The chain's CDR3 is CASSLGTGLAYEQYF. In nucleotides, the CDR3 is TGTGCCAGCAGTTTGGGGACAGGGCTCGCCTACGAGCAGTACTTC.

This clonotype was found a few times. J is TRBJ1-1 and V is TRBV29-1; D ambiguous. CDR1 and CDR2 (germline): SQVTM, ANQGSEA. V lost 3 bases, J lost 1 base, and 3 bases lay in between. The CDR3 covers 11 residues. CDR3 amino acids: CSVDWNTEAFF. DNA of the CDR3: TGCAGCGTTGATTGGAACACTGAAGCTTTCTTT. Supplemented by reference TRBV29-1 and TRBJ1-1, the full variable domain reads SAVISQKPSRDICQRGTSLTIQCQVDSQVTMMFWYRQQPGQSLTLIATANQGSEATYESGFVIDKFPISRPNLTFSTLTVSNMSPEDSSIYLCSVDWNTEAFFGQGTRLTVV.

The chain links TRBV10-3 to TRBJ2-7, with D perhaps matching TRBD1 or TRBD2 (5 bases each). CDR3 length: 11 residues. Looked up from germline, CDR1 is ENHRY and CDR2 is SYGVKD. V lost 8 bases and J 3 bases, leaving 8 bases between the germline ends. The chain's CDR3 is CAIQGDYEQYF. The CDR3 region has the DNA TGTGCCATCCAGGGAGACTACGAGCAGTACTTC.

This clonotype was recorded at least ten times. The J gene is TRBJ2-7, the V gene TRBV6-1; D is ambiguous. CDR1 is MNHNS, CDR2 SASEGT, per germline. The germline V and J ends were trimmed by 0 bases and 0 bases, with 9 bases remaining between them. The CDR3 contains 15 residues. The CDR3, as DNA: TGTGCCAGCAGTGAAGCGGCCACGTCCTCCTACGAGCAGTACTTC. Its protein is CASSEAATSSYEQYF.

At least ten counts were recorded for this clonotype. This sequence joins TRBV11-2 and TRBJ2-4; perhaps TRBD1 as D (5 bases). In germline, CDR1 is SGHAT, CDR2 FQNNGV. The CDR3 contains 13 residues. V lost 2 bases and J lost 9, with 11 bases in between. The CDR3 protein is CASSLSGIGIQYF. The CDR3 region has the DNA TGTGCCAGCAGCTTATCAGGGATCGGCATTCAGTACTTC.

There are many counts of this clonotype. V is TRBV2 and J is TRBJ1-1; D is perhaps TRBD1 (6 bases). CDR1 is SNHLY, CDR2 FYNNEI, per germline. This CDR3 spans 15 amino acids. V lost 10 bases and J lost 4, with 22 bases in between. CDR3 coding DNA: TGTGCCACCTTTTCTTACGGGGGGCTCGGCACTGAAGCTTTCTTT. Protein sequence: CATFSYGGLGTEAFF.

This clonotype was seen more than once but under ten times. The chain employs TRBV5-1 and TRBJ2-5; D might be TRBD2 (5 bases). This CDR3 has 18 amino acids. Germline CDR1 is SGHRS and CDR2 is YFSETQ. Deletions cut 4 bases from V and 0 bases from J, with 22 bases between. The CDR3 DNA sequence: TGCGCCAGCAGCCGAGGAGGCGAACGCCATTGGTACCAAGAGACCCAGTACTTC. It translates to CASSRGGERHWYQETQYF.

This clonotype was picked up many times. A read error may account for a junction end that differs from germline. This sequence joins TRBV7-6 and TRBJ2-7; 13 bases are shared with TRBD2. The CDR3 sequence is 17 residues long. Germline CDR1 reads SGHVS; CDR2 reads FNYEAQ. This CDR3 reads CASSPGTSGALSFEQYF. For the CDR3, the DNA is TGTGCCAGCAGCCCTGGGACTAGCGGGGCTCTCTCCTTCGAGCAGTACTTC. The full variable domain, with the rest looked up from reference TRBV7-6 and TRBJ2-7, is GAGVSQSPRYKVTKRGQDVALRCDPISGHVSLYWYRQALGQGPEFLTYFNYEAQQDKSGLPNDRFSAERPEGSISTLTIQRTEQRDSAMYRCASSPGTSGALSFEQYFGPGTRLTVT.

This clonotype was seen a handful of times. This rearrangement joins TRBV12-3 or TRBV12-4 to TRBJ2-5; 9 nucleotides line up with TRBD2. J lost 1 base, V lost 1 base, and 16 bases had no gene match. CDR3 length: 20 residues. The CDR3 sequence: CASSLGPPSAGGPGQETQYF. DNA of the CDR3: TGTGCCAGCAGTTTAGGGCCCCCCTCGGCGGGAGGGCCCGGCCAAGAGACCCAGTACTTC.

This clonotype was picked up many times. The V gene is TRBV6-2 or TRBV6-3, the J gene TRBJ2-1, with 8 nucleotides matching TRBD2. CDR3 size: 16 residues. CDR1 MNHEY and CDR2 SVGEGT come from the germline V gene. The junction had 7 bases not matched to a gene; V was cut back by 2 bases and J by 4 bases. CDR3: CASSYPGTSGYNEQFF. The CDR3 bases are TGTGCCAGCAGTTACCCGGGAACTAGCGGATACAATGAGCAGTTCTTC.

With respect to this clonotype: With a much larger clone just one base away, this may be a read error. The chain employs TRBV20-1 and TRBJ2-7; 7 bases map to TRBD2. The CDR3 is 15 amino acids. Germline values: CDR1 DFQATT, CDR2 SNEGSKA (reference sequence). Trimming at V came to 4 bases and at J to 7 bases, leaving 16 bases not matched to a gene. CDR3 in DNA: TGCAGTGCTACAGGGACTACACACCACTACAATGAGCAGTACTTC. It yields the protein CSATGTTHHYNEQYF.

V gene TRBV9 combines with J gene TRBJ2-1; D is unresolved. The V gene lost 0 bases and the J gene lost 9 bases, with 13 bases spanning the gap. Germline loops: CDR1 SGDLS, CDR2 YYNGEE. There are 14 residues in the CDR3. CDR3: CASSVGPVASEQFF. The CDR3 DNA sequence: TGTGCCAGCAGCGTAGGCCCAGTGGCCAGTGAGCAGTTCTTC.